This T cell receptor beta chain was identified during a study of T cells in Graves' hyperthyroidism and ophthalmopathy. The germline V gene encodes CDR1 MGHDK and CDR2 SYGVNS. There are 13 residues in the CDR3. Trimming shortened V by 2 bases and J by 13 bases, and 14 bases separated the two germline ends. As concerns this clonotype: The antigen is not known.

Diagnoses used clinical symptoms, serum thyroxine and TRAb, thyroid ultrasound and orbital computed tomography. It was RNA transcripts that yielded the amplified TCR beta CDR3 regions. A first-round RT-PCR of the TCR CDR3 used the HTBI primer set. TCRdb called the multiplex PCR reads again in MiXCR, with one record for every CDR3 protein. The data contain approximately 600,000 distinct CDR3 sequences, around 21% of them singletons. Study observations and caveats: With a median lead of about 6.9 months before onset, the model predicted ophthalmopathy.

This clonotype originated in a young man with Graves' ophthalmopathy. The sequenced sample consisted of blood. The chain is built from TRBV25-1 and TRBJ1-4; possible D gene TRBD1, 5 bases. The chain's CDR3 is CASSEGGQGGLFF. The CDR3 DNA sequence: TGTGCCAGCAGTGAAGGCGGGCAGGGCGGACTGTTTTTT.